What follows are 24 T cell receptor beta chains derived from one specimen sequenced in a study of blood T cell repertoires in COVID-19. Some clones are missing from TCRdb's copy, which holds only in-frame ones; the method was immunoSEQ multiplex PCR. The sample consists of a few hundred thousand clones, over 80% of them appearing once. The sample consisted of PBMCs or T cells enriched from blood (not recorded which). Every receptor here comes from a man under 40 who had recovered from COVID-19.

V and J are TRBV11-2 and TRBJ1-2; D possibly corresponds to TRBD1 (5 bases). V gave up 7 bases and J gave up 5 bases, with 23 bases separating them. Germline CDR1 reads SGHAT; CDR2 reads FQNNGV. The length of the CDR3 is 16 residues. The CDR3 sequence is CASNPEGGKGFYGYTF. The CDR3 nucleotides are TGTGCCAGCAATCCGGAGGGAGGGAAGGGGTTTTATGGCTACACCTTC.

This chain links TRBV20-1 with TRBJ2-5; maybe TRBD1 (5 bases). The germline CDR1 and CDR2 sequences are DFQATT and SNEGSKA (reference sequence). Trimming took off 3 bases at V and 2 bases at J, with 7 bases between the two ends. The CDR3 loop spans 12 amino acids. The CDR3 nucleotides read TGCAGTGCTAGTCCAGGGCAAGAGACCCAGTACTTC. It translates to CSASPGQETQYF.

This chain uses TRBV11-2 with TRBJ1-2; possibly TRBD1 for D (5 bases). V shed 4 bases and J shed 4 bases, with 7 bases lying between them. This CDR3 contains 12 residues. Germline-derived CDR1 and CDR2 are SGHAT and FQNNGV. The CDR3 spells CASSSGIYGYTF. In DNA form, the CDR3 reads TGTGCCAGCAGCTCAGGGATCTATGGCTACACCTTC.

This chain connects TRBV6-1 to TRBJ2-3, with 7 bases fitting TRBD1. The CDR3 consists of 15 residues. Losses at the gene ends were 3 bases for V and 0 bases for J; bases not matched to a gene: 3. The germline V gene has CDR1 MNHNS and CDR2 SASEGT. In nucleotides, the CDR3 is TGTGCCAGCAGTGACAGGACAGGTAGCACAGATACGCAGTATTTT. Translation gives CASSDRTGSTDTQYF.

The rearrangement uses TRBV4-1 and TRBJ2-7; 7 bases fit TRBD1. CDR3 length: 17 amino acids. The V gene end was trimmed by 0 bases and the J gene end by 3 bases; junction bases not matched to a gene: 11. CDR1 is MGHRA, CDR2 YSYEKL, per germline. The CDR3: CASSQDLTGVGGYEQYF. The CDR3 DNA is TGCGCCAGCAGCCAAGATCTCACAGGGGTCGGTGGCTACGAGCAGTACTTC.

This chain links TRBV14 with TRBJ2-3; 7 positions match TRBD1. Germline values: CDR1 SGHDN, CDR2 FVKESK. The CDR3 is made up of 13 amino acids. Trimming removed 5 bases from V and 6 bases from J; junction bases left unmatched: 5. The DNA for the CDR3 is TGTGCCAGCAGCATCGACAGGGCTGATACGCAGTATTTT. Residues: CASSIDRADTQYF.

The genes are TRBV28 and TRBJ2-7; D unresolved. Germline CDR1 is MDHEN and CDR2 is SYDVKM. The CDR3 totals 15 residues. Trimming pared 5 bases from V and 4 bases from J, leaving 18 bases between. The CDR3, as DNA: TGTGCCAGCAGTGTCGCCCTAGGCCCTCGTTACGAGCAGTACTTC. Translation: CASSVALGPRYEQYF.

This clone has just one count. The chain employs TRBV30 and TRBJ1-2; TRBD1 agrees at 12 bases. Germline CDR1 GTSNPN, CDR2 SVGIG (reference sequence). The ends lost 3 bases at V and 8 bases at J; junction bases unmatched: 10. The CDR3 is 15 residues long. The CDR3 loop is CAWRSTGTGGGGYTF. CDR3 in DNA: TGTGCCTGGAGATCTACCGGGACAGGGGGCGGCGGCTACACCTTC.

The chain recombines TRBV18 with TRBJ2-7, with D unclear. The germline V and J ends were trimmed by 2 bases and 3 bases, with 11 bases remaining between them. The CDR3 loop spans 14 amino acids. The V gene's germline CDR1 is KGHSH and CDR2 LQKENI. In DNA, the CDR3 is TGTGCCAGCTCACCAGGAGAAGGAAACTACGAGCAGTACTTC. This gives the protein CASSPGEGNYEQYF. Filled out from reference TRBV18 and TRBJ2-7, the complete variable domain reads NAGVMQNPRHLVRRRGQEARLRCSPMKGHSHVYWYRQLPEEGLKFMVYLQKENIIDESGMPKERFSAEFPKEGPSILRIQQVVRGDSAAYFCASSPGEGNYEQYFGPGTRLTVT.

In its sample, this clone was seen once. The chain is built from TRBV7-6 and TRBJ1-3, with 8 nucleotides matching TRBD1. The trim removed 4 bases at V and 1 base at J, leaving 3 bases unmatched. The CDR3 spans 15 residues. Germline loops: CDR1 SGHVS, CDR2 FNYEAQ. CDR3 region: CASSSDRVSGNTIYF. The CDR3 DNA is TGTGCCAGCAGCTCGGACAGGGTGTCTGGAAACACCATATATTTT.

The rearrangement joins TRBV19 to TRBJ1-6; D remains ambiguous. The CDR3 runs to 14 residues. Germline CDR1 reads LNHDA; CDR2 reads SQIVND (reference sequence). V was shortened by 3 bases and J by 5 bases, with 8 bases between the two germline ends. The CDR3, as DNA: TGTGCCAGTAGTATGCGGCAGAATAATTCACCCCTCCACTTT. This gives the protein CASSMRQNNSPLHF.

This clone was seen a single time. This chain links TRBV19 with TRBJ2-3; 9 bases line up with TRBD2. This CDR3 has 14 residues. The V and J ends lost 3 bases and 5 bases, in that order; junction bases with no gene match: 3. Germline CDR1 LNHDA, CDR2 SQIVND (reference sequence). The CDR3 sequence: CASSIELAGDTQYF. Here the CDR3 DNA reads TGTGCCAGTAGTATCGAACTAGCGGGAGATACGCAGTATTTT.

This chain connects TRBV7-9 to TRBJ2-1, with TRBD2 identical over 12 bases. The CDR3 contains 16 residues. Unmatched junction bases numbered 7, after V lost 3 bases and J lost 7 bases. The germline V gene has CDR1 SEHNR and CDR2 FQNEAQ (reference sequence). The CDR3 loop reads CASSLTSGGLLNEQFF. The CDR3 DNA reads as TGTGCCAGCAGCTTGACTAGCGGGGGCCTTTTAAATGAGCAGTTCTTC.

This chain links TRBV10-3 with TRBJ2-7, with D perhaps matching TRBD2 (6 bases). The germline V and J ends were trimmed by 3 bases and 7 bases, with 22 bases remaining between them. Germline CDR1 ENHRY, CDR2 SYGVKD. The CDR3 spans 16 residues. The CDR3, as DNA: TGTGCCATCAGTGACTACCGGGACTCTGCACCGGGGGAGCAGTACTTC. This codes for CAISDYRDSAPGEQYF.

The chain has TRBV12-3 or TRBV12-4 and TRBJ2-7, with a possible D match to TRBD2 (6 bases). The length of the CDR3 is 12 residues. Trimming removed 3 bases at V and 4 bases at J, with 7 bases between. The CDR3 is CASSFAGYEQYF. For the CDR3, the DNA is TGTGCCAGCAGTTTCGCGGGGTACGAGCAGTACTTC.

This chain uses TRBV2 with TRBJ1-1; perhaps TRBD1 as D (5 bases). Trimming stripped 9 bases from V and 2 bases from J, with 10 bases between. The CDR3 is 12 amino acids. The germline V gene encodes CDR1 SNHLY and CDR2 FYNNEI. The CDR3: CASMTDNTEAFF. The CDR3 bases are TGTGCCAGTATGACAGACAACACTGAAGCTTTCTTT.

The V gene is TRBV4-3, the J gene TRBJ1-2; D gene ambiguous. Germline CDR1 and CDR2: LGHNA and YSLEER. The CDR3 is 15 amino acids. V gave up 4 bases and J gave up 6 bases, with 18 bases separating them. The CDR3 DNA follows: TGCGCCAGCAGCCCCGTACCCGTTTATTTAGATGGCTACACCTTC. Translating gives CASSPVPVYLDGYTF.

The chain joins TRBV10-1 to TRBJ2-7, with 10 nucleotides matching TRBD1. This CDR3 comprises 14 residues. CDR1 and CDR2 (germline): WNHNN, SYGVQD (reference sequence). J was trimmed by 3 bases and V by 5 bases; bases with no gene match: 4. The CDR3, as DNA: TGCGCCAGCAGTTCACGGACAGGGGGCTACGAGCAGTACTTC. Translation: CASSSRTGGYEQYF.

The chain uses TRBV5-4 and TRBJ1-4; 9 bases agree with TRBD1. CDR1 and CDR2 (germline): SGHNT, YYREEE (reference sequence). The CDR3 covers 14 residues. V shed 4 bases and J 7 bases; nucleotides not matched to a gene: 5. CDR3 DNA sequence: TGTGCCAGCAGCATGGGACAGGGTGCTGAAAAACTGTTTTTT. Its translation is CASSMGQGAEKLFF.

The rearrangement joins TRBV19 to TRBJ1-2, with TRBD1 as a possible D gene (5 bases). This CDR3 has 14 amino acids. Per germline, CDR1 LNHDA and CDR2 SQIVND (reference sequence). V was trimmed by 7 bases and J by 2 bases, leaving 14 bases between them. The CDR3 loop is CASKAGFLNYGYTF. In DNA, the CDR3 is TGTGCCAGTAAAGCAGGGTTTTTGAACTATGGCTACACCTTC.

This clone was seen just once. V gene TRBV2 combines with J gene TRBJ2-1; perhaps TRBD2 as D (5 bases). Per germline, CDR1 SNHLY and CDR2 FYNNEI. V was cut by 6 bases and J by 0 bases, with 12 bases left in between. The CDR3 is 15 amino acids. The CDR3: CASSRAVLSYNEQFF. CDR3 DNA sequence: TGTGCCAGCAGCAGAGCGGTCCTCTCCTACAATGAGCAGTTCTTC.

This rearrangement joins TRBV9 to TRBJ2-7; possibly TRBD2 for D (6 bases). V was trimmed by 2 bases and J by 0 bases, leaving 12 bases between them. The length of the CDR3 is 15 residues. Germline loops: CDR1 SGDLS, CDR2 YYNGEE. In nucleotides, the CDR3 is TGTGCCAGCAGCGTGGGACTCACGAGCTCCTACGAGCAGTACTTC. It translates to CASSVGLTSSYEQYF.

The chain uses TRBV7-2 and TRBJ1-1; D may be TRBD1 (6 bases). This CDR3 has 14 amino acids. Germline V lookup: CDR1 SGHTA, CDR2 FQGNSA. Deletions cut 5 bases from V and 2 bases from J, with 12 bases between. The CDR3 DNA reads TGTGCCAGCAGCCCAGACAGGAGTAACACTGAAGCTTTCTTT. Translating it yields CASSPDRSNTEAFF.

This clone was found once. The chain joins TRBV21-1 to TRBJ2-2; the table calls TRBD1, which could not be checked here. TRBV21-1 is a listed pseudogene. The CDR3 totals 13 residues. The CDR3 nucleotides are TGTGCCATGGGGACAGGGGGGACCGGGGAGCTGTTTTTT. The encoded protein is CAMGTGGTGELFF.